This T cell receptor (beta chain) was sequenced during a study of blood T cell repertoires in COVID-19. Study information: Spain, Italy and the United States supplied samples that represented acute and convalescent COVID-19.

Enrollees, about 18 to 95 years old, lived in fewer than 25 US areas. Participant-given clinical history determined each cohort assignment. In this sample, this clone turned up once. Measured with immunoSEQ multiplex PCR; TCRdb has only the in-frame clones, and not every one. Here the sample spans 360,000 or so clones, over 75% being singletons. Specimen: PBMCs or T cells enriched from blood (not recorded which). The clonotype was recovered from a woman in her thirties who had recovered from COVID-19.

In DNA form, the CDR3 reads TGTGCCAGCAGTTACTCCGGACAGCTCTATAATTCACCCCTCCACTTT. Translation: CASSYSGQLYNSPLHF. V is TRBV6-5 and J is TRBJ1-6; D might be TRBD1 (6 bases). Between the trimmed V and J ends, which lost 0 bases and 3 bases, there was a span of 9 bases. CDR1 MNHEY and CDR2 SVGAGI come from the germline V gene. The CDR3 length is 16 residues.